The T cell receptor (beta chain) under discussion was sequenced for a study of blood T cell repertoires in COVID-19. On the study more broadly: COVID-19 samples collected from the United States, Italy and Spain covered acute and convalescent phases.

Only one count was recorded for this clone. The length of the CDR3 is 12 residues. Germline V CDR1 and CDR2: GTSNPN, SVGIG (reference sequence). Trimming shortened V by 1 base and J by 4 bases, and 7 bases separated the two germline ends. Generated by immunoSEQ multiplex PCR, the TCRdb table keeps only in-frame clones and is missing some. Here the sample spans 230,000 or so clones, 80% to 90% being singletons. Participants were aged about 18 to 90 years from 24 US areas. In assigning cohorts, the study relied on participant-reported clinical history. The TCR sequence derives from a woman between 50 and 59 years old with acute COVID-19. The J gene is TRBJ1-2, the V gene TRBV30; possibly TRBD1 for D (5 bases). Sequenced material: PBMCs or T cells enriched from blood (not recorded which). This CDR3 reads CAWSGGGYGYTF. In DNA, the CDR3 is TGTGCCTGGAGTGGGGGGGGCTATGGCTACACCTTC.